Listed below are T cell receptor beta chains from one sample, sequenced in a study of OX40 agonist ivuxolimab in advanced cancers. TCRdb's table, derived via immunoSEQ multiplex PCR, lists solely in-frame clones and lacks some. The sample lists tens of thousands of clones, 92% occurring once. Sequences were derived from CD4+ or CD8+ T cells sorted from blood, sampled in a trial of the OX40 agonist ivuxolimab. These receptors were collected from an adult with an advanced solid tumor such as melanoma, head and neck, liver or kidney cancer. CDR3s include the opening cysteine and the closing phenylalanine or tryptophan. D genes are given only for firm matches. Part of the rows lack a size; the others show once, few, many or a class for expanded clones.

TRBJ2-7,once,TRBV7-9,TRBD2,TGTGCCAGCAGCTGGTCTAGCGGGGCCTACGAGCAGTACTTC,CASSWSSGAYEQYF
TRBJ1-1,-,TRBV6-5,TRBD1,TGTGCCAGCAGTTACACCGGACAGGTGAACACTGAAGCTTTCTTT,CASSYTGQVNTEAFF
TRBJ1-6,-,TRBV2,TRBD1,TGTGCCAGTAACCGGGACAGCAATTCACCCCTCCACTTT,CASNRDSNSPLHF
TRBJ1-2,-,TRBV7-2,-,TGTGCCAGCAGCTTAGCGGCAACAGCTAACTATGGCTACACCTTC,CASSLAATANYGYTF
TRBJ2-7,-,TRBV18,-,TGTGCCAGCTCACCACCCTCCTTGGGGGGAAATGAGCAGTACTTC,CASSPPSLGGNEQYF
TRBJ1-2,-,TRBV4-1,TRBD1,TGCGCCAGCAGCCAAGTTAGACAGGGAATGTACAACTATGGCTACACCTTC,CASSQVRQGMYNYGYTF
TRBJ2-3,-,TRBV9,-,TGTGCCAGCAGCGGGGGGGCCACAGATACGCAGTATTTT,CASSGGATDTQYF
TRBJ2-5,-,TRBV5-1,-,TGCGCCAGCAGCTTACCTAGCGAAGAGACCCAGTACTTC,CASSLPSEETQYF
TRBJ2-1,-,TRBV4-1,-,TGCGCCAGCAGCCAAGATGATGGAAGGGCCTATGAGCAGTTCTTC,CASSQDDGRAYEQFF
TRBJ2-1,-,TRBV7-3,TRBD2,TGTGCCAGCAGCTCAGCCGGGACTACCCCCAATGAGCAGTTCTTC,CASSSAGTTPNEQFF
TRBJ1-5,-,TRBV27,-,TGTGCCAGCAGCACCTCTAATCAGCCCCAGCATTTT,CASSTSNQPQHF
TRBJ1-5,-,TRBV19,-,TGTGCCAGTACCCCAGACAGAAGTTATCAGCCCCAGCATTTT,CASTPDRSYQPQHF
TRBJ1-2,-,TRBV18,TRBD1,TGTGCCAGCTCACCATTTGACAGGGGAGGTGACGGCTACACCTTC,CASSPFDRGGDGYTF
TRBJ2-5,-,TRBV6-1,-,TGTGCCAGCACAGGGGGGGGACAAGAGACCCAGTACTTC,CASTGGGQETQYF